The 5 T cell receptor beta chains below come from one sample, sequenced in a study of blood T cell repertoires in COVID-19. Clones were sequenced by immunoSEQ multiplex PCR, and TCRdb holds only the in-frame ones, with some missing. The table lists roughly 240,000 clones, 90% of them singletons. Sequencing used PBMCs or T cells enriched from blood (not recorded which). The receptors stem from a man in his fifties who had been exposed to COVID-19.

This sequence joins TRBV13 and TRBJ1-2; D remains unclear. V was pared by 2 bases and J by 6 bases, with 13 bases between. CDR1 PRHDT and CDR2 FYEKMQ come from the germline V gene (reference sequence). This CDR3 contains 14 residues. CDR3 sequence (DNA): TGTGCCAGCAGCTTATGGAGACTTATGCATGGCTACACCTTC. Encoded protein: CASSLWRLMHGYTF.

The gene calls are TRBV7-3 and TRBJ2-3, with 9 bases aligning to TRBD2. CDR1 SGHTA and CDR2 FQGTGA come from the germline V gene. The ends lost 3 bases at V and 8 bases at J; junction bases unmatched: 6. CDR3 size: 14 residues. This CDR3 reads CASSFSGGPVTQYF. CDR3 nucleotide sequence: TGTGCCAGCAGCTTCAGCGGGGGGCCAGTTACGCAGTATTTT.

The chain joins TRBV28 to TRBJ1-1; the D gene is possibly TRBD1 (5 bases). The germline gives CDR1 MDHEN, CDR2 SYDVKM. The CDR3 loop spans 14 amino acids. V gave up 7 bases and J gave up 1 base, with 13 bases separating them. CDR3 sequence reads: CASNKGPGNTEAFF. The CDR3, as DNA: TGTGCCAGCAACAAGGGGCCAGGGAACACTGAAGCTTTCTTT.

The chain carries TRBV10-3 and TRBJ1-1; D unresolved. V lost 2 bases to trimming and J lost 0 bases, with 10 bases between them. CDR1 is ENHRY, CDR2 SYGVKD, per germline. This CDR3 is built from 15 residues. The CDR3 sequence is CAISERGTVNTEAFF. In DNA, the CDR3 is TGTGCCATCAGTGAGCGGGGTACGGTGAACACTGAAGCTTTCTTT.

The chain has TRBV5-1 and TRBJ2-1; 8 bases map to TRBD2. The V gene's germline CDR1 is SGHRS and CDR2 YFSETQ. Germline trimming cut 3 bases from V and 8 bases from J; bases unmatched to any gene: 10. The CDR3 is 15 amino acids. The DNA of the CDR3 is TGCGCCAGCAGCTGGGGGACTAGTGCTGAGGATGAGCAGTTCTTC. It codes for CASSWGTSAEDEQFF.